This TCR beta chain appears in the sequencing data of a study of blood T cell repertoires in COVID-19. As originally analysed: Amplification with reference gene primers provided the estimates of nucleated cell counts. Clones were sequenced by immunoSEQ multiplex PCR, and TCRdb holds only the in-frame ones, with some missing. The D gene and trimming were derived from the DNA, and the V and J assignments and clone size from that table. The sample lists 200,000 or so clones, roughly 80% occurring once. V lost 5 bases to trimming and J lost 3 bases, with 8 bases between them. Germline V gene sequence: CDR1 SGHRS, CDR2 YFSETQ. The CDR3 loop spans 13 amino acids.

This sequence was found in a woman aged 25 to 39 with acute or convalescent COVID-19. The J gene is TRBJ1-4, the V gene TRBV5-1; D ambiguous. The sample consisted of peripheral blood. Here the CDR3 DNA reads TGCGCCAGCAGGACTCCGGCTAATGAAAAACTGTTTTTT. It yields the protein CASRTPANEKLFF.